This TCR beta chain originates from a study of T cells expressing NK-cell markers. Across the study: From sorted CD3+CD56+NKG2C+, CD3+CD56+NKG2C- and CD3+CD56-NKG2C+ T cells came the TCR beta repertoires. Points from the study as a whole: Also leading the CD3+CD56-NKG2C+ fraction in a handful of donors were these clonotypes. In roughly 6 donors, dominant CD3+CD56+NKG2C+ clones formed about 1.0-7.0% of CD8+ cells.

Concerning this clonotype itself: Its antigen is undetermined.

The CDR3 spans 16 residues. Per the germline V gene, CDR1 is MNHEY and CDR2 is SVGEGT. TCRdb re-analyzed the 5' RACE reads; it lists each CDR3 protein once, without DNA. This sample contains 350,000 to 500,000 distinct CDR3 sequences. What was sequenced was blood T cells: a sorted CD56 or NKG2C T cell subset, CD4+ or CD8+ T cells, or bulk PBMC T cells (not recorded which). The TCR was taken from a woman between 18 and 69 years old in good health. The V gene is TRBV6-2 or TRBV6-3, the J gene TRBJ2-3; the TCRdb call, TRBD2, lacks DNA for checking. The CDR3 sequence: CASRDLPLAGSDTQYF.